A single sample is the source of the 14 T cell receptor beta chains below, sequenced in a study of blood T cell repertoires in COVID-19. This table comes from immunoSEQ multiplex PCR, and its TCRdb copy is limited to in-frame clones, with some not included. The top ten hold 0.75% to 0.9% of the sample, which has approximately 500,000 clones, 89% seen once. Sequencing input: peripheral blood. Receptor source: a man younger than 35 with COVID-19, enrolled during active disease.

The genes are TRBV30 and TRBJ2-3; a possible D gene is TRBD2 (5 bases). The V gene's germline CDR1 is GTSNPN and CDR2 SVGIG (reference sequence). This CDR3 has 14 residues. The V and J ends lost 3 bases and 0 bases respectively, with 10 bases between them. CDR3 protein: CAWRGVGSTDTQYF. Written as DNA, the CDR3 is TGTGCCTGGAGGGGAGTCGGGAGCACAGATACGCAGTATTTT.

The rearrangement joins TRBV24-1 to TRBJ1-5, with D possibly being TRBD1 (5 bases). This CDR3 spans 13 amino acids. The V end lost 9 bases, the J end lost 3 bases, and 11 bases lay between the germline ends. CDR1 KGHDR and CDR2 SFDVKD come from the germline V gene. The CDR3 sequence: CATGQGDNQPQHF. CDR3 DNA: TGTGCCACCGGGCAGGGTGACAATCAGCCCCAGCATTTT.

This chain links TRBV4-1 with TRBJ1-5, with D tentatively TRBD1 (6 bases). The germline V gene has CDR1 MGHRA and CDR2 YSYEKL. Trimming cost V 2 bases and J 4 bases, with 9 bases left between them. This CDR3 is built from 14 residues. The CDR3 spells CASSQWTVNQPQHF. In nucleotides, the CDR3 is TGCGCCAGCAGCCAATGGACAGTTAATCAGCCCCAGCATTTT.

The chain uses TRBV6-5 and TRBJ1-4, with 7 positions matching TRBD1. With 6 bases clipped from V and 7 bases from J, the junction kept 2 bases outside the gene matches. The CDR3 contains 12 residues. CDR1 MNHEY and CDR2 SVGAGI come from the germline V gene. CDR3 in amino acids: CASRTGSEKLFF. The CDR3 region has the DNA TGTGCCAGCAGGACAGGGAGTGAAAAACTGTTTTTT.

J is TRBJ1-2 and V is TRBV3-1 (or the pseudogene TRBV3-2); tentative D call: TRBD1 (6 bases). The germline V gene encodes CDR1 LGHDT and CDR2 YNNKEL (reference sequence). The CDR3 is 14 amino acids. With 5 bases removed from V and 4 bases from J, the gap between germline ends came to 14 bases. CDR3 region: CASSTGQTFYGYTF. DNA for the CDR3: TGTGCCAGCAGCACTGGACAGACTTTCTATGGCTACACCTTC.

The rearrangement uses TRBV24-1 and TRBJ2-1; D is undetermined. This CDR3 is 14 amino acids long. V dropped 2 bases and J dropped 3 bases, with 7 bases sitting between them. CDR1 is KGHDR, CDR2 SFDVKD, per germline. This CDR3 is CATSDSGSYNEQFF. CDR3 DNA: TGTGCCACCAGTGATTCAGGCAGCTACAATGAGCAGTTCTTC.

The rearrangement joins TRBV3-1 (or the pseudogene TRBV3-2) to TRBJ2-1; 8 nucleotides match TRBD2. V lost 4 bases, J lost 10 bases, and 15 bases stayed unmatched. Germline CDR1 is LGHDT and CDR2 is YNNKEL (reference sequence). The CDR3 runs 16 residues. CDR3 sequence reads: CASSRYGTSGLGEQFF. As DNA, the CDR3 is TGTGCCAGCAGCCGGTACGGAACTAGCGGACTAGGGGAGCAGTTCTTC.

This clone was counted only a few times. J is TRBJ2-7 and V is TRBV10-3; 9 bases fit TRBD1. The CDR3 loop spans 16 amino acids. After removal of 7 bases from V and 3 bases from J, the junction contained 13 bases not matched to a gene. Germline V lookup: CDR1 ENHRY, CDR2 SYGVKD. For the CDR3, the DNA is TGTGCCATCACCAAGGAAGGGACAGGGTCGGGCTACGAGCAGTACTTC. The encoded protein is CAITKEGTGSGYEQYF.

The rearrangement links TRBV14 to TRBJ2-2, with D hard to call. The CDR3 spans 14 residues. Germline CDR1 SGHDN, CDR2 FVKESK. Trimming took 4 bases from V and 6 from J, leaving 12 bases between them. In DNA, the CDR3 is TGTGCCAGCAGCCCTTTCGTGGGCGCCGGGGAGCTGTTTTTT. Translating gives CASSPFVGAGELFF.

For this clone: This sample also contains other DNA sequences that code for the same CDR3. V gene TRBV6-5 combines with J gene TRBJ2-5, with 10 bases identical to TRBD2. Unmatched junction bases numbered 4, after V lost 2 bases and J lost 1 base. The CDR3 has 16 amino acids. Germline V CDR1 and CDR2: MNHEY, SVGAGI. In DNA, the CDR3 is TGTGCCAGCAGTTACGTAGCGGGGGGCTTCCAAGAGACCCAGTACTTC. Protein product: CASSYVAGGFQETQYF.

This chain links TRBV5-4 with TRBJ2-5, with a weak D call TRBD1 (5 bases). Germline values: CDR1 SGHNT, CDR2 YYREEE (reference sequence). The CDR3 length is 14 residues. Deletions cut 1 base from V and 5 bases from J, with 12 bases between. The CDR3 DNA reads as TGTGCCAGCAGCTTGAGGACAACCGGGGAGACCCAGTACTTC. Protein: CASSLRTTGETQYF. The full variable domain, in which reference TRBV5-4 and TRBJ2-5 provide the parts outside the CDR3, is ETGVTQSPTHLIKTRGQQVTLRCSSQSGHNTVSWYQQALGQGPQFIFQYYREEENGRGNFPPRFSGLQFPNYSSELNVNALELDDSALYLCASSLRTTGETQYFGPGTRLLVL.

The chain has TRBV5-1 and TRBJ2-7, with 7 positions matching TRBD1. Trimming took 2 bases from V and 2 from J; bases not matched to a gene: 4. The length of the CDR3 is 14 residues. Per germline, CDR1 SGHRS and CDR2 YFSETQ. The CDR3 DNA reads as TGCGCCAGCAGCTTTGCCGGGACAGCCTACGAGCAGTACTTC. Translated, it gives CASSFAGTAYEQYF.

The CDR3 is CAITPSGRHNEQFF. As DNA, the CDR3 is TGTGCCATCACCCCTAGCGGGAGGCACAATGAGCAGTTCTTC. The J gene is TRBJ2-1, the V gene TRBV10-3, with 11 nucleotides matching TRBD2. This CDR3 contains 14 residues. The V gene end was trimmed by 7 bases and the J gene end by 5 bases; junction bases not matched to a gene: 4. Germline-derived CDR1 and CDR2 are ENHRY and SYGVKD.

Only one count was recorded for this clone. The gene calls are TRBV11-2 and TRBJ2-4; D might be TRBD2 (5 bases). Germline CDR1 and CDR2: SGHAT and FQNNGV. CDR3 length: 16 residues. Trimming pared 1 base from V and 2 bases from J, leaving 12 bases between. CDR3 sequence: CASSLGRGGPKNIQYF. In DNA form, the CDR3 reads TGTGCCAGCAGCTTAGGTAGAGGAGGACCCAAAAACATTCAGTACTTC.